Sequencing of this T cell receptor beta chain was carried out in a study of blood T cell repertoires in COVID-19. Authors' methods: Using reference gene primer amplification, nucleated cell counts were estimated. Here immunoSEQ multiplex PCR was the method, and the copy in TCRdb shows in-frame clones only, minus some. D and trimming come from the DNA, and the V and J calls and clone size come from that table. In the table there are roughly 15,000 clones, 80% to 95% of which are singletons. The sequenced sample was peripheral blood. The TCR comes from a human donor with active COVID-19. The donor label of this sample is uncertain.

In DNA, the CDR3 is TGTGCCAGTAGGGGTTCAGGGGAAGGCAATCAGCCCCAGCATTTT. It specifies CASRGSGEGNQPQHF. The chain carries TRBV19 and TRBJ1-5; D possibly corresponds to TRBD1 (6 bases). The length of the CDR3 is 15 residues. Looked up from germline, CDR1 is LNHDA and CDR2 is SQIVND (reference sequence). V dropped 6 bases and J dropped 2 bases, with 14 bases sitting between them.